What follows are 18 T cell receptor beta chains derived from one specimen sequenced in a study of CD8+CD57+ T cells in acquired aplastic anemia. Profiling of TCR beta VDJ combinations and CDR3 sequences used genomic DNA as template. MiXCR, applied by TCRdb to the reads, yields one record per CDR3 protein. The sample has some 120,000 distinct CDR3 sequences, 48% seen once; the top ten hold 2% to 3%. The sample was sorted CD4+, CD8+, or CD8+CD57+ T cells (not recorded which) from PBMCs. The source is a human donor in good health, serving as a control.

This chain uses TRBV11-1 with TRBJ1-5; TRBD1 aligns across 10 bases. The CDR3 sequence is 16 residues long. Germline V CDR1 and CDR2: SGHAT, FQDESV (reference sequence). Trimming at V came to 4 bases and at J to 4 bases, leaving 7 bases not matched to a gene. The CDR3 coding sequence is TGTGCCAGCAGCTCAGAGGGGACAGGGGTGAATCAGCCCCAGCATTTT. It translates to CASSSEGTGVNQPQHF.

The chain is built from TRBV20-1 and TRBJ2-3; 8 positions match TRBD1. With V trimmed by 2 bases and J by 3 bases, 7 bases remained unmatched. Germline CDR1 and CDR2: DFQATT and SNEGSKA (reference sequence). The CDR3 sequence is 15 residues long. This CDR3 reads CSARLDRGGTDTQYF. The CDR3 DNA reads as TGCAGTGCTAGACTTGACAGGGGCGGTACAGATACGCAGTATTTT.

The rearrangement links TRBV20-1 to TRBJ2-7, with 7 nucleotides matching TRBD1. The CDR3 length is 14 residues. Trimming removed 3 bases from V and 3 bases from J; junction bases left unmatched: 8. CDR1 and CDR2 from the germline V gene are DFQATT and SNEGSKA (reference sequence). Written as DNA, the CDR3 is TGCAGTGCTAGGTCAACAGGGGCCGTCTACGAGCAGTACTTC. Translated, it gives CSARSTGAVYEQYF.

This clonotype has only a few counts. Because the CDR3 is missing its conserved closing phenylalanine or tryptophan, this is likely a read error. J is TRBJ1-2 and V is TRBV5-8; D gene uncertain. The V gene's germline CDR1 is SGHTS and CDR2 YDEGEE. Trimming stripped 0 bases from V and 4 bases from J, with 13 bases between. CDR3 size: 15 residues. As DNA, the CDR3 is TGTGCCAGCAGCTTGGCCGGGAACCGCGGCTATGGCTACACCTCC. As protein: CASSLAGNRGYGYTS.

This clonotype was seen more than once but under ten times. CDR3 bases: TGTGCCAGCAGCGCGACGTCGCGGGATGGCTACACCTTC. As protein: CASSATSRDGYTF. The chain uses TRBV11-3 and TRBJ1-2; D is unclear. The CDR3 has 13 residues. V gave up 5 bases and J gave up 6 bases, with 13 bases separating them. CDR1 SGHNT and CDR2 YENEEA come from the germline V gene.

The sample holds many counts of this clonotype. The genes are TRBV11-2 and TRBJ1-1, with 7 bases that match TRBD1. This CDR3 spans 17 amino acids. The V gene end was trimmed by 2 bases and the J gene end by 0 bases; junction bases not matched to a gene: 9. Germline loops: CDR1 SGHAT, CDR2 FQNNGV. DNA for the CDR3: TGTGCCAGCAGCTTAAATGCTGGGACAGCACTGAACACTGAAGCTTTCTTT. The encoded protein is CASSLNAGTALNTEAFF.

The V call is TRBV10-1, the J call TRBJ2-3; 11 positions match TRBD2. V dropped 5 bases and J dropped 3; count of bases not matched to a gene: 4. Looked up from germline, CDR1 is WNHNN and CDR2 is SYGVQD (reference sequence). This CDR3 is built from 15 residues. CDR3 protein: CASSPASGGTDTQYF. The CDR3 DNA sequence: TGCGCCAGCAGTCCTGCTAGCGGGGGGACAGATACGCAGTATTTT.

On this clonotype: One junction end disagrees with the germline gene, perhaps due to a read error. The CDR3 DNA is TGTGCCAACAGTGAAGTACCGACAGGGAACGCTTTCTTT. Encoded protein: CANSEVPTGNAFF. The rearrangement joins TRBV2 to TRBJ1-1, with 7 bases matching TRBD1. Germline CDR1 and CDR2: SNHLY and FYNNEI. This CDR3 is built from 13 residues.

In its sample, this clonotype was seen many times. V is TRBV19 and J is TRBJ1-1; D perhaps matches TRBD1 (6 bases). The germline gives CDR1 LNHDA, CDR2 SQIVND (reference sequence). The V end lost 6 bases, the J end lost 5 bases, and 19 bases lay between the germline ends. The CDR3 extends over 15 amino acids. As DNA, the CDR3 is TGTGCCAGTAGATGGGGTGTGGGGGCAGGTACTGAAGCTTTCTTT. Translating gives CASRWGVGAGTEAFF. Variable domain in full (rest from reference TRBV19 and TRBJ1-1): DGGITQSPKYLFRKEGQNVTLSCEQNLNHDAMYWYRQDPGQGLRLIYYSQIVNDFQKGDIAEGYSVSREKKESFPLTVTSAQKNPTAFYLCASRWGVGAGTEAFFGQGTRLTVV.

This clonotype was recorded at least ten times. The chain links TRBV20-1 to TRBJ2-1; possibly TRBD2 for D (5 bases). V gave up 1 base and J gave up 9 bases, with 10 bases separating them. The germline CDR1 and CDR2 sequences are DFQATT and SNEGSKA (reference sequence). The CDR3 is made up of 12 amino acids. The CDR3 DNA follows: TGCAGTGCTAGAGGTTCGGCGGGTGAGCAGTTCTTC. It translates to CSARGSAGEQFF.

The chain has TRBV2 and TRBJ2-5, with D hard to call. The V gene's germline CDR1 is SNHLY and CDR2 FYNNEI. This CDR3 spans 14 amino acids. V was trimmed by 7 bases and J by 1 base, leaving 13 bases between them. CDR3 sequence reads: CASIEVAAQETQYF. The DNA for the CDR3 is TGTGCCAGCATTGAGGTGGCAGCCCAAGAGACCCAGTACTTC.

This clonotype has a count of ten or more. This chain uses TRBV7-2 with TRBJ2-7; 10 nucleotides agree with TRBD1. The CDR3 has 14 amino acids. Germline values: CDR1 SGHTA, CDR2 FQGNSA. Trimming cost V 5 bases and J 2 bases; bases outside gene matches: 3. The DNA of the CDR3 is TGTGCCAGCAGCCCAGGACAGGGGGCCTACGAGCAGTACTTC. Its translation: CASSPGQGAYEQYF.

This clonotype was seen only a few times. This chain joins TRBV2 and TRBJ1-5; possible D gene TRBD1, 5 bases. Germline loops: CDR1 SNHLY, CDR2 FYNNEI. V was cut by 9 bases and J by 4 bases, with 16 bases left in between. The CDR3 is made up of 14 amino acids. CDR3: CASWGGYGNQPQHF. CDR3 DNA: TGTGCCAGTTGGGGGGGTTATGGGAATCAGCCCCAGCATTTT.

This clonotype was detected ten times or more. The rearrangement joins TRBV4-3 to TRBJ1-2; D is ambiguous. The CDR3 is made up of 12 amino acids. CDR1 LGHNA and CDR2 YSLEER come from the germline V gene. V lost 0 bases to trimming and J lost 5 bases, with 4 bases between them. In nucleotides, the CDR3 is TGCGCCAGCAGCCAAGAACGTTATGGCTACACCTTC. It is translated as CASSQERYGYTF.

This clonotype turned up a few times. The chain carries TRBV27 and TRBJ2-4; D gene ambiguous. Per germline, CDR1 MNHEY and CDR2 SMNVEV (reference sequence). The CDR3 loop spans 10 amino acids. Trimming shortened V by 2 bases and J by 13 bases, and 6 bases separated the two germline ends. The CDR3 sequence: CASSLISQYF. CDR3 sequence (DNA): TGTGCCAGCAGTTTAATTTCACAGTACTTC.

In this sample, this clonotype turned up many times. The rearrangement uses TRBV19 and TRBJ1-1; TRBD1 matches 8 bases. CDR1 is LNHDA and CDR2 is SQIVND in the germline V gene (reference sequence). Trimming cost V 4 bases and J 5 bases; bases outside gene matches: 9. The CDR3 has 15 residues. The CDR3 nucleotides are TGTGCCAGTAGTAACCAGGGGGCCCCGCGGACTGAAGCTTTCTTT. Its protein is CASSNQGAPRTEAFF.

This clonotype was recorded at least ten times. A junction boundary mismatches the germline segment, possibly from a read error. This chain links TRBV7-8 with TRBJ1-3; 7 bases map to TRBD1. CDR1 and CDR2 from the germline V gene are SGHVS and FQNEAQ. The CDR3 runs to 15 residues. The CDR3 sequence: CASSLGQGSGSTIYF. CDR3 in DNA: TGTGCCAGCAGCTTAGGACAGGGCTCTGGAAGCACCATATATTTT.

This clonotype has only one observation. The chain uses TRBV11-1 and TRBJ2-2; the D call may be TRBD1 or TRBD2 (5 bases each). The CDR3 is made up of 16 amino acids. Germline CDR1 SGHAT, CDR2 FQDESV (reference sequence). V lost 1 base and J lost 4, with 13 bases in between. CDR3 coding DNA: TGTGCCAGCAGCTTAGAGGCAGGGAGCAGCACCGGGGAGCTGTTTTTT. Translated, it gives CASSLEAGSSTGELFF.